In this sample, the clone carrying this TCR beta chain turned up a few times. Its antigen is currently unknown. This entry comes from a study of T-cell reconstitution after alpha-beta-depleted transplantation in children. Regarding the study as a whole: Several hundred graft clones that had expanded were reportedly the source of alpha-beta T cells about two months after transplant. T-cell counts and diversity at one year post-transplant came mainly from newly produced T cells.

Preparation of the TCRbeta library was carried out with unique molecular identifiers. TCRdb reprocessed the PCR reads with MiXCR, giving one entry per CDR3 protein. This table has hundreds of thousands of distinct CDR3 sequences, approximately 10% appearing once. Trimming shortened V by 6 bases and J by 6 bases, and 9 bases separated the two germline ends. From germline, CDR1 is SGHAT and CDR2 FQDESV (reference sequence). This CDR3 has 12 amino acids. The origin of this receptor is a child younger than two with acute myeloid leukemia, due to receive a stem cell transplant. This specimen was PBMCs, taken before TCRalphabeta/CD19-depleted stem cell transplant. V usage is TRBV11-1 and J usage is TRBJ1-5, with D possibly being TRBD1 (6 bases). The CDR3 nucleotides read TGTGCCAGCAGTACAGGGAGTCAGCCCCAGCATTTT. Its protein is CASSTGSQPQHF.